This T cell receptor (beta chain) appears in the sequencing data of a study of OX40 agonist ivuxolimab in advanced cancers. Across the whole study: Patients were given ivuxolimab, an antibody that agonizes OX40 (CD134).

Comment on this clone: Its target is not known.

Any history of autoimmune disease or systemic immunosuppression disqualified patients. V was pared by 2 bases and J by 8 bases, with 6 bases between. CDR1 and CDR2 (germline): MDHEN, SYDVKM. The CDR3 covers 11 residues. Study-wide results and limits: By week 6 at 0.1 to 3.0 mg/kg, blood CD4+ and CD8+ T cells had expanded clonally.

The protocol was immunoSEQ multiplex PCR, while the TCRdb copy is restricted to in-frame clones and leaves out a portion. The data hold over 60,000 clones, with about 85% observed a single time. The chain employs TRBV28 and TRBJ1-2; D not certain. The input for sequencing was CD4+ or CD8+ T cells sorted from blood, taken in a trial of the OX40 agonist ivuxolimab. This TCR was recovered from an adult with an advanced solid tumor such as melanoma, head and neck, liver or kidney cancer. The CDR3, as DNA: TGTGCCAGCAGTTTACTACAAGGCTACACCTTC. It specifies CASSLLQGYTF.